A selection of T cell receptor beta chains follows, all from one sample in a study of PD-L1 blockade in urothelial cancer. TCRdb's table, derived via immunoSEQ multiplex PCR, lists solely in-frame clones and lacks some. There are some 51,000 clones in the sample; roughly 86% occur only once, and 16% lies in the top ten. This specimen was PBMCs, taken around atezolizumab (anti-PD-L1) treatment. The source of these receptors is a man aged 55-75 years with urothelial cancer. CDR3s include the opening cysteine and the closing phenylalanine or tryptophan. The D gene is left open where the match is weak. The listing skips clone size in some rows; elsewhere it reads once, few, many or a size class.

>TRBD1|NA|TRBJ2-7|TRBV4-2
CASSRETRQGFYEQYF
TGTGCCAGCAGCCGCGAGACGAGACAGGGGTTCTACGAGCAGTACTTC
>TRBD2|NA|TRBJ2-1|TRBV5-4
CASSSRTSGRAGFSEQFF
TGTGCCAGCAGCTCCAGGACTAGCGGGAGGGCCGGTTTCTCCGAGCAGTTCTTC
>NA|NA|TRBJ2-1|TRBV28
CASSFGASPYNEQFF
TGTGCCAGCAGTTTTGGGGCAAGCCCCTACAATGAGCAGTTCTTC
>TRBD1|NA|TRBJ1-4|TRBV6-5
CASKNLQGEEKLFF
TGTGCCAGCAAAAACTTACAGGGGGAGGAAAAACTGTTTTTT
>NA|NA|TRBJ1-6|TRBV28
CASRAQGSSYNSPLHF
TGTGCCAGCAGAGCGCAGGGAAGCTCCTATAATTCACCCCTCCACTTT
>NA|NA|TRBJ1-3|TRBV28
CASSLDIPSGNTIYF
TGTGCCAGCAGTTTAGACATACCCTCTGGAAACACCATATATTTT
>NA|NA|TRBJ2-3|TRBV9
CASSLSRGPITDTQYF
TGTGCCAGCAGCCTGAGTCGAGGCCCCATCACAGATACGCAGTATTTT
>TRBD1|NA|TRBJ2-7|TRBV4-1
CASSQPGTGSYEQYF
TGCGCCAGCAGCCAACCCGGGACAGGGTCCTACGAGCAGTACTTC
>NA|NA|TRBJ2-1|TRBV18
CASSLQDSNNEQFF
TGTGCCAGCTCACTTCAGGACAGTAACAATGAGCAGTTCTTC
>TRBD1|NA|TRBJ2-7|TRBV6-5
CASRAGTGSRKQYF
TGTGCCAGCAGAGCCGGGACAGGCAGTCGAAAGCAGTACTTC
>TRBD1|NA|TRBJ1-2|TRBV5-1
CASSVNLQGKYGYTF
TGCGCCAGCAGCGTAAATTTACAGGGGAAGTATGGCTACACCTTC
>TRBD2|NA|TRBJ2-3|TRBV28
CASSGLASTDTQYF
TGTGCCAGCAGCGGACTAGCGAGCACAGATACGCAGTATTTT
>NA|NA|TRBJ1-5|TRBV28
CASSFPRGGQPQHF
TGTGCCAGCAGTTTTCCCAGGGGTGGGCAGCCCCAGCATTTT
>TRBD2|NA|TRBJ2-5|TRBV5-1
CASSAGTSWETQYF
TGCGCCAGCAGCGCGGGGACTAGCTGGGAGACCCAGTACTTC
>TRBD1|NA|TRBJ1-6|TRBV6-6
CASSYSRDSNSPLHF
TGTGCCAGCAGTTACTCCCGGGACAGCAATTCACCCCTCCACTTT
>NA|NA|TRBJ2-3|TRBV5-8
CASTSGTRSSTDTQYF
TGTGCCAGCACCTCGGGAACCCGGTCTAGCACAGATACGCAGTATTTT
>NA|once|TRBJ1-3|TRBV6-5
CASLSPGANTIYF
TGTGCCAGCCTTTCCCCGGGAGCTAACACCATATATTTT
>NA|NA|TRBJ2-7|TRBV6-5
CASSYCRECDEQYF
TGTGCCAGCAGTTACTGCAGGGAATGCGACGAGCAGTACTTC
>NA|NA|TRBJ2-2|TRBV9
CASSVLAHDTGELFF
TGTGCCAGCAGCGTACTAGCGCACGACACCGGGGAGCTGTTTTTT
>TRBD1|NA|TRBJ1-5|TRBV19
CASSSQTGDNQPQHF
TGTGCCAGTAGCAGCCAGACAGGGGACAATCAGCCCCAGCATTTT
>NA|NA|TRBJ2-1|TRBV29-1
CSVEVERQFF
TGCAGCGTTGAAGTGGAGAGGCAGTTCTTC
>NA|NA|TRBJ2-2|TRBV10-1
CASIEASNTGELFF
TGCGCCAGCATCGAGGCGTCGAACACCGGGGAGCTGTTTTTT
>NA|NA|TRBJ1-6|TRBV7-6
CASSPLQGRSSPLHF
TGTGCCAGCAGCCCACTGCAGGGTAGGAGTTCACCCCTCCACTTT
>NA|NA|TRBJ1-1|TRBV7-6
CASSLATGVGHDTEAFF
TGTGCCAGCAGCTTAGCTACGGGGGTAGGTCATGACACTGAAGCTTTCTTT
>NA|NA|TRBJ1-2|TRBV7-2
CASSSSVGNGYTF
TGTGCCAGCAGCTCCAGCGTCGGGAATGGCTACACCTTC
>NA|NA|TRBJ2-7|TRBV11-3
CASSRDRYEQYF
TGTGCCAGCAGCCGAGACAGGTACGAGCAGTACTTC
>TRBD1|NA|TRBJ1-5|TRBV9
CASSPWQGEYSNQPQHF
TGTGCCAGCAGCCCTTGGCAGGGGGAATATAGCAATCAGCCCCAGCATTTT
>NA|NA|TRBJ1-1|TRBV18
CASSPKGHARNTEAFF
TGTGCCAGCTCACCAAAAGGACATGCCCGGAACACTGAAGCTTTCTTT
>TRBD2|NA|TRBJ2-7|TRBV28
CASSLLGLAGGPSDEQYF
TGTGCCAGCAGTTTATTGGGACTAGCGGGAGGGCCCTCGGACGAGCAGTACTTC
>NA|NA|TRBJ1-2|TRBV5-1
CASSLAQAAIYGYTF
TGCGCCAGCAGCTTGGCCCAGGCCGCCATCTATGGCTACACCTTC
>NA|NA|TRBJ2-7|TRBV18
CASSPGELYEQYF
TGTGCCAGCTCACCCGGTGAACTCTACGAGCAGTACTTC
>NA|NA|TRBJ2-3|TRBV5-1
CASSLSGTSTDTQYF
TGCGCCAGCAGCTTAAGCGGCACGAGCACAGATACGCAGTATTTT
>NA|NA|TRBJ2-1|TRBV4-3
CASSQGTAEQFF
TGCGCCAGCAGCCAAGGCACTGCTGAGCAGTTCTTC
>TRBD1|NA|TRBJ1-2|TRBV30
CAWASSAGTVIYGYTF
TGTGCCTGGGCCTCTTCCGCCGGGACAGTTATCTATGGCTACACCTTC
>TRBD2|NA|TRBJ2-7|TRBV11-2
CASSQTSGPYEQYF
TGTGCCAGCAGCCAAACTAGCGGTCCCTACGAGCAGTACTTC
>TRBD1|few|TRBJ2-1|TRBV5-8
CASRRRGGQGANEQFF
TGTGCCAGCAGACGAAGGGGGGGACAGGGGGCGAATGAGCAGTTCTTC
>TRBD2|NA|TRBJ2-7|TRBV27
CASRGTSGRTQYF
TGTGCCAGCAGGGGGACTAGCGGGAGGACGCAGTACTTC
>NA|few|TRBJ1-2|TRBV15
CATSRDLAESYGYTF
TGTGCCACCAGCAGAGATCTCGCAGAAAGCTATGGCTACACCTTC
>NA|NA|TRBJ2-7|TRBV7-9
CASSLAVAAGKYF
TGTGCCAGCAGCTTAGCGGTAGCGGCAGGGAAGTACTTC
>NA|once|TRBJ2-7|TRBV7-8
CASSRYQTDESEQYF
TGTGCCAGCAGCCGGTATCAGACAGACGAATCCGAGCAGTACTTC
>NA|NA|TRBJ1-6|TRBV6-6
CASSYSRTYNSPLHF
TGTGCCAGCAGTTACTCGAGAACGTATAATTCACCCCTCCACTTT
>NA|NA|TRBJ1-5|TRBV7-8
CASSPQGVGKQPQHF
TGTGCCAGCAGCCCACAGGGAGTCGGGAAGCAGCCCCAGCATTTT
>NA|once|TRBJ1-3|TRBV2
CASSVDTGSGNTIYF
TGTGCCAGCAGTGTCGACACCGGCTCTGGAAACACCATATATTTT
>TRBD1|NA|TRBJ2-2|TRBV28
CAIGQGRTGELFF
TGTGCCATCGGACAGGGTCGAACCGGGGAGCTGTTTTTT
>TRBD1|NA|TRBJ1-5|TRBV5-6
CASSFGQGVVGNQPQHF
TGTGCCAGCAGCTTCGGCCAGGGGGTCGTTGGCAATCAGCCCCAGCATTTT